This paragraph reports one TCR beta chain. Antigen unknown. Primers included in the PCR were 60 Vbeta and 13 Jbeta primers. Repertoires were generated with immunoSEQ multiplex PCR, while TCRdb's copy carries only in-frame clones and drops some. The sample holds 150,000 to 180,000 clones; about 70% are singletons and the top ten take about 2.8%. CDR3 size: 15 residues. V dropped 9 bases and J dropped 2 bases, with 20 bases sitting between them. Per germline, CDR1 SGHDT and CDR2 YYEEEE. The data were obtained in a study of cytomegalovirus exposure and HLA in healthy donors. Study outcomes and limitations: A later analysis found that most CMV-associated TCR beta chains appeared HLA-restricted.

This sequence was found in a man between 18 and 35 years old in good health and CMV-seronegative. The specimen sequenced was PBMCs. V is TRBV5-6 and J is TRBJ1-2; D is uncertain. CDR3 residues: CATRSRTELNYGYTF. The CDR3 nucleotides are TGTGCCACCAGGTCCCGGACTGAACTCAACTATGGCTACACCTTC.